This entry concerns a single TCR beta chain. The target antigen is unknown. There are 15 residues in the CDR3. V was cut by 6 bases and J by 1 base, with 15 bases left in between. Germline CDR1 reads KGHSH; CDR2 reads LQKENI. These data are taken from a study of blood T cells in healthy people across ages. The second PCR ran roughly 7 to 12 cycles with a sample-barcoded 5' primer and J-beta primers. MiXCR, run by TCRdb on the 5' RACE reads, gives a single entry per CDR3 protein. The sample has about 800,000 distinct CDR3 sequences; approximately 25% are singletons. Whole-study findings and limits: A strong correlation was seen between TCR beta diversity and naive T cell percentage. Naive CD4+ cell counts and diversity both ran higher in long-lived than in aged donors.

The sample was also reused in another study, on T cells of mothers and their children.

The sequenced sample was blood. The source is a boy aged 5-17 years in good health. The chain couples TRBV18 to TRBJ1-1; D remains ambiguous. The chain's CDR3 is CASSLRHVANTEAFF. For the CDR3, the DNA is TGTGCCAGCTCTCTCCGACACGTAGCGAACACTGAAGCTTTCTTT. Full variable domain (outside the CDR3, taken from reference TRBV18 and TRBJ1-1): NAGVMQNPRHLVRRRGQEARLRCSPMKGHSHVYWYRQLPEEGLKFMVYLQKENIIDESGMPKERFSAEFPKEGPSILRIQQVVRGDSAAYFCASSLRHVANTEAFFGQGTRLTVV.